These 10 T cell receptor beta chains were all obtained from the same sample, sequenced in a study of blood T cell repertoires in COVID-19. Clones were sequenced by immunoSEQ multiplex PCR, and TCRdb holds only the in-frame ones, with some missing. The sample yields 200,000 to 250,000 clones, roughly 80% seen once. The sample taken for sequencing was peripheral blood. These receptors all stem from a woman of 80 years or more with acute or convalescent COVID-19.

The chain has TRBV19 and TRBJ2-7, with 7 bases aligning to TRBD2. The CDR3 runs 17 residues. With 0 bases clipped from V and 6 bases from J, the junction kept 14 bases outside the gene matches. The germline gives CDR1 LNHDA, CDR2 SQIVND (reference sequence). The CDR3 protein is CASSIDEGEAAGREQYF. The CDR3 nucleotides are TGTGCCAGTAGTATAGATGAAGGTGAGGCAGCGGGACGCGAGCAGTACTTC.

This clone has only one observation. The chain couples TRBV13 to TRBJ2-2; D unresolved. CDR1 and CDR2 from the germline V gene are PRHDT and FYEKMQ (reference sequence). Trimming removed 5 bases from V and 1 base from J, with 11 bases in between. This CDR3 is built from 15 residues. As DNA, the CDR3 is TGTGCCAGCAGCCGAGATCACGGGAACACCGGGGAGCTGTTTTTT. Its translation: CASSRDHGNTGELFF.

This chain connects TRBV19 to TRBJ1-5, with a tentative D call TRBD1 (6 bases). Trimming stripped 4 bases from V and 0 bases from J, with 22 bases between. The CDR3 loop spans 19 amino acids. CDR1 and CDR2 (germline): LNHDA, SQIVND (reference sequence). DNA for the CDR3: TGTGCCAGTAGTACATACGGCCCCGGACAGACCTATAGCAATCAGCCCCAGCATTTT. Translated: CASSTYGPGQTYSNQPQHF.

The chain employs TRBV10-3 and TRBJ1-4; no clear D gene. Germline V gene data show CDR1 as ENHRY and CDR2 as SYGVKD. The CDR3 is made up of 12 amino acids. V was cut by 7 bases and J by 5 bases, with 8 bases left in between. CDR3: CAIKGVNEKLFF. Written as DNA, the CDR3 is TGTGCCATCAAGGGAGTCAATGAAAAACTGTTTTTT.

V gene TRBV7-8 combines with J gene TRBJ2-3; 8 bases map to TRBD2. Trimming at V came to 2 bases and at J to 1 base, leaving 5 bases not matched to a gene. The CDR3 runs 16 residues. From germline, CDR1 is SGHVS and CDR2 FQNEAQ. The CDR3 bases are TGTGCCAGCAGCTTAACCGGGGGGGCCGGCACAGATACGCAGTATTTT. Translating it yields CASSLTGGAGTDTQYF.

This clone was seen more than once but under ten times. The V and J genes are TRBV5-1 and TRBJ2-7, with 9 bases identical to TRBD1. The CDR3 runs to 14 residues. CDR1 and CDR2 from the germline V gene are SGHRS and YFSETQ. The trim removed 4 bases at V and 3 bases at J, leaving 5 bases unmatched. CDR3 sequence: CASSQEGQGYEQYF. CDR3 bases: TGCGCCAGCAGCCAAGAGGGACAGGGCTACGAGCAGTACTTC. Drawing the rest from reference TRBV5-1 and TRBJ2-7, the complete variable domain is KAGVTQTPRYLIKTRGQQVTLSCSPISGHRSVSWYQQTPGQGLQFLFEYFSETQRNKGNFPGRFSGRQFSNSRSEMNVSTLELGDSALYLCASSQEGQGYEQYFGPGTRLTVT.

The rearrangement uses TRBV6-4 and TRBJ1-1; 7 nucleotides align to TRBD1. The CDR3 covers 15 residues. The germline V gene encodes CDR1 MRHNA and CDR2 SNTAGT. V trimming: 2 bases; J trimming: 1 base; junction bases outside the gene matches: 4. The CDR3 nucleotides read TGTGCCAGCAGTGACGGGAACAGGGGGAACACTGAAGCTTTCTTT. The encoded protein is CASSDGNRGNTEAFF.

The V and J genes are TRBV7-9 and TRBJ1-1; 7 bases fit TRBD1. CDR1 and CDR2 from the germline V gene are SEHNR and FQNEAQ (reference sequence). The CDR3 loop spans 16 amino acids. Trimming at V came to 8 bases and at J to 0 bases, leaving 12 bases not matched to a gene. Written as DNA, the CDR3 is TGTGCCAGCGGTCCGGGACAGTGGGTAGTGAACACTGAAGCTTTCTTT. Residues: CASGPGQWVVNTEAFF.

To note about this clone: This CDR3 is also generated by other DNA sequences in the sample. The chain recombines TRBV6-5 with TRBJ1-3; the D is unclear. The CDR3 is 16 residues long. The germline CDR1 and CDR2 sequences are MNHEY and SVGAGI. The V gene lost 2 bases and the J gene lost 0 bases, with 11 bases spanning the gap. CDR3: CASSYTRPSSGNTIYF. Written as DNA, the CDR3 is TGTGCCAGCAGTTACACTCGTCCGAGCTCTGGAAACACCATATATTTT.

The chain has TRBV30 and TRBJ1-2; D is undetermined. CDR3 length equals 14 residues. CDR1 is GTSNPN and CDR2 is SVGIG in the germline V gene (reference sequence). Trimming removed 0 bases at V and 6 bases at J, with 14 bases between. The CDR3 DNA reads as TGTGCCTGGAGTGTAACTCCGGGGTGGGATGGCTACACCTTC. This gives the protein CAWSVTPGWDGYTF. The complete variable domain, with remaining parts taken from reference TRBV30 and TRBJ1-2, reads SQTIHQWPATLVQPVGSPLSLECTVEGTSNPNLYWYRQAAGRGLQLLFYSVGIGQISSEVPQNLSASRPQDRQFILSSKKLLLSDSGFYLCAWSVTPGWDGYTFGSGTRLTVV.